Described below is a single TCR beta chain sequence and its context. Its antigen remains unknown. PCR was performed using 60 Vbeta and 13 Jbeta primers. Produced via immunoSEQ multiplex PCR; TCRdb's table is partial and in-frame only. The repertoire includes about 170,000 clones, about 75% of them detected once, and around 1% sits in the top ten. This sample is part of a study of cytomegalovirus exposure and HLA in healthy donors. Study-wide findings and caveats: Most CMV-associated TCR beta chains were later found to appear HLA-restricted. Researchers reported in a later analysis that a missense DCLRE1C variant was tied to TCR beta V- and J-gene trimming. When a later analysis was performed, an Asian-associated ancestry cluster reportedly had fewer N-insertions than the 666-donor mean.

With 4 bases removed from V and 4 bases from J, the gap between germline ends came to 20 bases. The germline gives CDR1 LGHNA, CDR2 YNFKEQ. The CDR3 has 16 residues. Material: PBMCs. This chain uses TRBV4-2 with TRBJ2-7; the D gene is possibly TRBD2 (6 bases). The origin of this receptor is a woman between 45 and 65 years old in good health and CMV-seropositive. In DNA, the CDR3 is TGTGCCAGCAGCCTTCGCCGGGAGCAAGGGGTATACGAGCAGTACTTC. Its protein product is CASSLRREQGVYEQYF.